This TCR beta chain was identified in a study of blood T cell repertoires in COVID-19. About the research overall: COVID-19 samples collected from the United States, Italy and Spain covered acute and convalescent phases. Sources were T cells, B-cell-depleted T cells, or PBMCs; the material itself was cDNA or gDNA.

In the original analysis: Scientists estimated how many nucleated cells there were by amplifying reference gene primers. Produced via immunoSEQ multiplex PCR; TCRdb's table is partial and in-frame only. That table gives V, J and clone size, and the DNA gave D and trimming. The table records 150,000 or so clones, about 83% of them present only once. The participants were between about 18 and 95 years old and came from some 23 US areas. The CDR3 has 14 residues. CDR1 is LNHDA and CDR2 is SQIVND in the germline V gene (reference sequence). The germline V and J ends were trimmed by 6 bases and 4 bases, with 15 bases remaining between them.

The sequencing input was PBMCs or T cells enriched from blood (not recorded which). This chain links TRBV19 with TRBJ1-1; tentative D call: TRBD1 (6 bases). The receptor was derived from a woman aged 45-60 years in a cohort exposed to, infected with or recovered from COVID-19 (not recorded which). CDR3 sequence (DNA): TGTGCCAGTAGCTCCTCCGGGGGGCTCACTGAAGCTTTCTTT. Encoded protein: CASSSSGGLTEAFF.